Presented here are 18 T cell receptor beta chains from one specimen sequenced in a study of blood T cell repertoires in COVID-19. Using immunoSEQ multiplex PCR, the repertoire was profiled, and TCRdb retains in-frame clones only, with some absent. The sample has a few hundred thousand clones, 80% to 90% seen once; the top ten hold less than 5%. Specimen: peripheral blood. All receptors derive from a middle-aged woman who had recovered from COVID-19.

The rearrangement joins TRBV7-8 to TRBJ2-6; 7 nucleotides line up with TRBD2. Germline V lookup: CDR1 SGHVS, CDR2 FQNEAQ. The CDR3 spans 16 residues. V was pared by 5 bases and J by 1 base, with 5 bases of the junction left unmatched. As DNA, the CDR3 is TGTGCCAGCAGCGCGACTAGCAGGTCTGGGGCCAACGTCCTGACTTTC. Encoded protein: CASSATSRSGANVLTF.

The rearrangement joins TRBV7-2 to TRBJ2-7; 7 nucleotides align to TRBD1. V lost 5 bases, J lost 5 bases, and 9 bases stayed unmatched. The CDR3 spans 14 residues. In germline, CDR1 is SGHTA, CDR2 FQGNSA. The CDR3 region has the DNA TGTGCCAGCAGCCTGAAGGGGGCACGGGACGAGCAGTACGTC. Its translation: CASSLKGARDEQYV.

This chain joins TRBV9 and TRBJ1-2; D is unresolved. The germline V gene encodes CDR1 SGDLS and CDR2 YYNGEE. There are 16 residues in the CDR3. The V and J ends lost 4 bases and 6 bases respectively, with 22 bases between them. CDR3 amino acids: CASSIGGQPTPNGYTF. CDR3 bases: TGTGCCAGCAGCATCGGAGGCCAGCCTACTCCAAATGGCTACACCTTC.

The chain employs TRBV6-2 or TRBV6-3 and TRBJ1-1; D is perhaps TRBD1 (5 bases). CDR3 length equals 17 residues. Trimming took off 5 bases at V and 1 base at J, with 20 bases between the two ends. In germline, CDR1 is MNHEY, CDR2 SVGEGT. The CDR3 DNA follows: TGTGCCAGCAGTCTCCTGGGTACGGGACTCCCGAACACTGAAGCTTTCTTT. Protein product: CASSLLGTGLPNTEAFF.

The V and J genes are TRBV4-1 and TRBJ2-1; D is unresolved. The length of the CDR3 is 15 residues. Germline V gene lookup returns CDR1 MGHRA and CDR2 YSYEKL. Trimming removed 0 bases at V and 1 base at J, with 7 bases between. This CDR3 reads CASSQDPVSYNEQFF. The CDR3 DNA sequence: TGCGCCAGCAGCCAAGATCCGGTATCCTACAATGAGCAGTTCTTC.

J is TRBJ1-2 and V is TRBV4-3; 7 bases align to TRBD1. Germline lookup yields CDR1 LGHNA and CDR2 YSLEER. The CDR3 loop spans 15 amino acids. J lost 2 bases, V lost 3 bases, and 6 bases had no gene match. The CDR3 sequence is CASSQSGTENYGYTF. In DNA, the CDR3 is TGCGCCAGCAGCCAGTCCGGGACAGAAAACTATGGCTACACCTTC.

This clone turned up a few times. The CDR3 bases are TGTGCCAGCAGTCCAGCGGGAGTTGAGCAGTTCTTC. Protein sequence: CASSPAGVEQFF. The chain combines TRBV6-6 with TRBJ2-1; TRBD2 agrees at 8 bases. Trimming cost V 5 bases and J 9 bases; bases outside gene matches: 3. This CDR3 has 12 amino acids. Germline CDR1 is MNHNY and CDR2 is SVGAGI (reference sequence).

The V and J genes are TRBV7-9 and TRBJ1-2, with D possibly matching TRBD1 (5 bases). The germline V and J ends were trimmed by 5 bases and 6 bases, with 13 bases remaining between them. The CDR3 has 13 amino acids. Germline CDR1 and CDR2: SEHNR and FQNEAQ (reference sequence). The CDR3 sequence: CASSLESGDGYTF. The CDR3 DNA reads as TGTGCCAGCAGCCTAGAATCGGGGGATGGCTACACCTTC.

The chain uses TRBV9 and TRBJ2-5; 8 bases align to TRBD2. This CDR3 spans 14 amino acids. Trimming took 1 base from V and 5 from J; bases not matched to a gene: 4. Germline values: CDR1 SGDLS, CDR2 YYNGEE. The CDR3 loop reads CASSVRAGEETQYF. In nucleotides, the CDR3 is TGTGCCAGCAGCGTACGAGCGGGGGAGGAGACCCAGTACTTC.

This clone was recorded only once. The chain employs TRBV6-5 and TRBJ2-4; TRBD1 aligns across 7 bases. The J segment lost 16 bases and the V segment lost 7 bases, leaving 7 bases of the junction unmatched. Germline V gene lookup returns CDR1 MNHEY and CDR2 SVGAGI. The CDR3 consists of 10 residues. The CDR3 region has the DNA TGTGCCAGCACCCAAGACAGGGTTTACTTC. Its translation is CASTQDRVYF.

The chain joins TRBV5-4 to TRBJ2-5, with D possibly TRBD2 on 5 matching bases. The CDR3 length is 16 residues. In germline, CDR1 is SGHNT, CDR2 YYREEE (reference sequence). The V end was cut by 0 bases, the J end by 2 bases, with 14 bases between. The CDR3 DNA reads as TGTGCCAGCAGCTTGGGTCAGCGGCCGGATCAAGAGACCCAGTACTTC. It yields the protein CASSLGQRPDQETQYF.

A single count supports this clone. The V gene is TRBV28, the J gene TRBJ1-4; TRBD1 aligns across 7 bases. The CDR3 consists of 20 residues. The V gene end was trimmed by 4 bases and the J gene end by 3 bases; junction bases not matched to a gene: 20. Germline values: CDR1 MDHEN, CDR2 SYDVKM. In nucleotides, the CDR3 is TGTGCCAGCAGTTCCAAAGTCCGGAGACAGGGTTACTTGCCTAATGAAAAACTGTTTTTT. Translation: CASSSKVRRQGYLPNEKLFF.

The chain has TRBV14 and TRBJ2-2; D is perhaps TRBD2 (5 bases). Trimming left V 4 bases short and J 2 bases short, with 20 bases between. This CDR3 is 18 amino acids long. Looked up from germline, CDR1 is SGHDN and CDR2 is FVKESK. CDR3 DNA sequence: TGTGCCAGCAGCCGGCAAAGAGGGCTATCCATAAACACCGGGGAGCTGTTTTTT. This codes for CASSRQRGLSINTGELFF.

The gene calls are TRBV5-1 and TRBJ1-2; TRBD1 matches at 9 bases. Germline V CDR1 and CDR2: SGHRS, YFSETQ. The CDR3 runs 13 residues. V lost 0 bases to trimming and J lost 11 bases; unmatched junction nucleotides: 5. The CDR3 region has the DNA TGCGCCAGCAGCTTGGGACAGGGGGTTGCATACACCTTC. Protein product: CASSLGQGVAYTF.

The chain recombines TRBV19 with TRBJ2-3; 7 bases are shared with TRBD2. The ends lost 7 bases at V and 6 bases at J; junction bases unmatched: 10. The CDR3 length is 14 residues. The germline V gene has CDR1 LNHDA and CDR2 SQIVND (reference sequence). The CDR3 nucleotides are TGTGCCAGTAAGGGACTATTATCGTCCGATACGCAGTATTTT. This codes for CASKGLLSSDTQYF.

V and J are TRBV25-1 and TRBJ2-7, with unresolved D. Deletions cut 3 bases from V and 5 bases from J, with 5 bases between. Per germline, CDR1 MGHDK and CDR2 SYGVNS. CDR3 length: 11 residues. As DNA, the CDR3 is TGTGCCAGCAGTGATAATAACGAGCAGTACGTC. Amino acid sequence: CASSDNNEQYV.

CDR3 coding DNA: TGCAGCACGGGAAACGGGAACACTGAAGCTTTCTTT. Translation gives CSTGNGNTEAFF. The chain joins TRBV29-1 to TRBJ1-1; D unresolved. V was trimmed by 8 bases and J by 1 base, leaving 11 bases between them. CDR1 SQVTM and CDR2 ANQGSEA come from the germline V gene. The CDR3 runs to 12 residues.

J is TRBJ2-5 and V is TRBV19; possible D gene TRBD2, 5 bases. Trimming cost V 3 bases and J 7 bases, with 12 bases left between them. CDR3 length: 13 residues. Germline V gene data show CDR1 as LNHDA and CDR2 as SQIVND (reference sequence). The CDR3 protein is CASSMLGEATQYF. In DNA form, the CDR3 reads TGTGCCAGTAGTATGCTCGGGGAAGCGACCCAGTACTTC.